These T cell receptor beta chains were read from a single sample in a study of blood T cell repertoires in COVID-19. The method was immunoSEQ multiplex PCR; TCRdb's version includes in-frame clones alone and lacks a portion of them. Of 250,000 to 300,000 clones listed, approximately 91% are singletons. Sequencing input: PBMCs or T cells enriched from blood (not recorded which). These receptors all come from a woman in her thirties or forties with acute COVID-19. Each CDR3 is given with its conserved first and last residue. The order of the fields is D gene, CDR3 length, J gene, V gene, clone size, CDR3 DNA, CDR3 protein. The D gene is left open where the match is weak. Clone size is given for some rows only: seen once, a few or many times, or a class if the clone is expanded.

NA 12 TRBJ1-1 TRBV2 NA TGTGCCAGCAGTACAAGAAACACTGAAGCTTTCTTT CASSTRNTEAFF
TRBD1 15 TRBJ1-1 TRBV28 NA TGTGCCAGCAGTTTAAGGGACAGCCTCTTCCCTGAAGCTTTCTTT CASSLRDSLFPEAFF
TRBD1 14 TRBJ1-2 TRBV6-5 NA TGTGCCAGCGCCTCCACCGGGACAGAGACGACCTACACCTTC CASASTGTETTYTF
TRBD2 14 TRBJ2-7 TRBV28 NA TGTGCCAGCAGTTTCGAACTAGCGACCTACGAGCAGTACTTC CASSFELATYEQYF
NA 13 TRBJ1-2 TRBV7-2 NA TGTGCCAGCAGGGCAGGGTTTCTGTTCGGCTACACCTTC CASRAGFLFGYTF
NA 15 TRBJ2-3 TRBV28 NA TGTGCCAGCAGTTTTGGGCAGGCGTCCACAGATACGCAGTATTTT CASSFGQASTDTQYF
NA 12 TRBJ2-1 TRBV12-3/TRBV12-4 once TGTGCCAGCAGTTTGTGGGAGCGGTCGCAGTTCTTC CASSLWERSQFF
NA 14 TRBJ2-5 TRBV3-1/TRBV3-2 NA TGTGCCAGCACCGATCGGGGACTCAAAGAGACCCAGTACTTC CASTDRGLKETQYF
NA 15 TRBJ1-1 TRBV5-1 NA TGCGCCAGCAGCTTGGAGCCGGAGATCGGCACTGAAGCTTTCTTT CASSLEPEIGTEAFF
NA 14 TRBJ2-5 TRBV18 NA TGTGCCAGCTCACAAACATACGGAGGACAGCCCCAGTACTTC CASSQTYGGQPQYF
NA 12 TRBJ1-1 TRBV7-9 once TGTGCCAGTAACCGGGACAACTTTGAAGCTTTCTTT CASNRDNFEAFF
NA 15 TRBJ2-1 TRBV19 NA TGTGCCAGTAGTCCCCGGGCGGGGCGTGATGGTGAGCAGTTCTTC CASSPRAGRDGEQFF
NA 14 TRBJ1-4 TRBV15 NA TGTGCCACCAGCGTTAGGACTTCTGTTGAAAAACTGTTTTTT CATSVRTSVEKLFF
TRBD1 15 TRBJ2-3 TRBV18 NA TGTGCCAGCTCAACCCGACAGGGGGACACAGATACGCAGTATTTT CASSTRQGDTDTQYF
NA 14 TRBJ2-7 TRBV7-8 NA TGTGCCAGCAGCTGGGGGGTGGGGCGGTACGAGCAGTACTTC CASSWGVGRYEQYF
NA 10 TRBJ1-5 TRBV28 NA TGTGCCAGTGGACTTGGAACCCAGCATTTT CASGLGTQHF
TRBD1 19 TRBJ1-2 TRBV4-2 once TGTGCCAGCAGCCTTTGGTCCGGGACAGGAGAGGTTATGAGCTATGGCTACACCTTC CASSLWSGTGEVMSYGYTF
NA 15 TRBJ1-6 TRBV5-1 NA TGCGCCAGCGCGACGGACAGACAGTATAATTCACCCCTCCACTTT CASATDRQYNSPLHF
NA 12 TRBJ1-1 TRBV19 NA TGTGCCAGTAGCTCCGACAGATCTGAAGCTTTCTTT CASSSDRSEAFF
NA 19 TRBJ2-3 TRBV7-3 NA TGTGCCAGCAGCTTAACGAGTGGGAAGAGGAGCGGATCCACAGATACGCAGTATTTT CASSLTSGKRSGSTDTQYF
NA 12 TRBJ1-1 TRBV25-1 NA TGTGCCAGTAGGGGGAGGGGGACTGAAGCTTTCTTT CASRGRGTEAFF
TRBD1 12 TRBJ2-1 TRBV7-2 once TGTGCCAGCAGCTTATGGACAGGGGGACAGTTCTTC CASSLWTGGQFF
TRBD1 14 TRBJ1-2 TRBV9 NA TGTGCCAGCAGCGTAGGACAGGGTGGCTATGGCTACACCTTC CASSVGQGGYGYTF
NA 13 TRBJ1-4 TRBV10-2 NA TGCGCCAGCAGTGGCCAGGCTAATGAAAAACTGTTTTTT CASSGQANEKLFF
NA 17 TRBJ1-3 TRBV18 NA TGTGCCAGCTCACAAAGGACAGAGGGAATCTCTGGAAACACCATATATTTT CASSQRTEGISGNTIYF
NA 16 TRBJ2-7 TRBV7-2 NA TGTGCCAGCAGTCTCAGACGGGTTTCGAGCTCCTACGAGCAGTACTTC CASSLRRVSSSYEQYF
TRBD2 17 TRBJ2-3 TRBV7-2 NA TGTGCCAGCAGCTTAAAAGGGACTAGAGGGCGAATAGATACGCAGTATTTT CASSLKGTRGRIDTQYF
NA 13 TRBJ2-5 TRBV28 NA TGTGCCAGTCGAGCGCCCTTGAGGGAGACCCAGTACTTC CASRAPLRETQYF
NA 16 TRBJ2-3 TRBV7-2 NA TGTGCCAGCAGCTTAGCAACCGGGGGAGGCGCAGATACGCAGTATTTT CASSLATGGGADTQYF